The present T cell receptor (beta chain) was sequenced within a study of read filtering for tumor transcriptome and immune sequencing. The wider study: Mean patient age was roughly 61 years, range about 45 to 85; approximately 18 male, over twelve female. Whole-transcriptome libraries were prepared after DNase treatment. TCR-mapped reads were about 4 to 10.27 million with IR-seq versus about 85 to 1273 with RNA-seq.

The CDR3 consists of 14 residues. With 5 bases removed from V and 1 base from J, the gap between germline ends came to 12 bases. Germline CDR1 and CDR2: DFQATT and SNEGSKA (reference sequence). This clonotype appeared a few times. The library was built from about 370 ng RNA with molecular barcoded adaptors for alpha/delta and beta/gamma chains. TCRdb called the reads again in MiXCR, with one record for every CDR3 protein. The profile shows fewer than 35,000 distinct CDR3 sequences, under 20% of them singletons. The rearrangement joins TRBV20-1 to TRBJ2-1, with D possibly called TRBD1 or TRBD2 (5 bases each). The specimen sequenced was a population of CD138-negative cells sorted from bone marrow. The source of this sequence is a donor at least 40 years old with multiple myeloma. DNA for the CDR3: TGCAGTGCTGAGGGTGGGGCGTCCTACAATGAGCAGTTCTTC. This encodes CSAEGGASYNEQFF.